A selection of T cell receptor beta chains follows, all from one sample in a study of cytomegalovirus exposure and HLA in healthy donors. Generated by immunoSEQ multiplex PCR, the TCRdb table keeps only in-frame clones and is missing some. The sample includes over 50,000 clones, 70% to 85% of them seen just once. Sequencing used PBMCs. These receptor sequences come from a man aged 35 to 55 in good health and CMV-seronegative. CDR3s include the opening cysteine and the closing phenylalanine or tryptophan. The D gene is left open where the match is weak. The size field is filled for only some rows; it gives once, few, many or a size class.

J gene | clone size | V gene | D gene | CDR3 DNA | CDR3 protein
TRBJ1-6 | once | TRBV27 | TRBD1 | TGTGCCAGTACCGCGCAGCCGGGACAGTATAATTCACCCCTCCACTTT | CASTAQPGQYNSPLHF
TRBJ2-1 | . | TRBV7-2 | TRBD1 | TGTGCCAGCAGCTCACAGACAGGGGTGTACAATGAGCAGTTCTTC | CASSSQTGVYNEQFF
TRBJ1-4 | . | TRBV29-1 | TRBD1 | TGCAGCGTGGGAGGGACAGGGGATGAAAAACTGTTTTTT | CSVGGTGDEKLFF
TRBJ1-1 | . | TRBV30 | . | TGTGCCTGGAGTAGGACAGCCAAAGGGAACACTGAAGCTTTCTTT | CAWSRTAKGNTEAFF
TRBJ1-2 | . | TRBV25-1 | TRBD1 | TGTGCCAGCAACGGTGGCGGGACAGGGGGCGTCTATGGCTACACCTTC | CASNGGGTGGVYGYTF
TRBJ2-5 | . | TRBV2 | . | TGTGCCAGCAGTGTTCTAACAGGGTTCCAAGAGACCCAGTACTTC | CASSVLTGFQETQYF
TRBJ1-3 | . | TRBV30 | . | TGTGCCTGGAGTGTATGGTCAGGAGGGAGCTCTGGAAACACCATATATTTT | CAWSVWSGGSSGNTIYF
TRBJ2-7 | . | TRBV28 | . | TGTGCCAGCAAGGGAGCACTTTACGAGCAGTACTTC | CASKGALYEQYF
TRBJ1-4 | few | TRBV2 | . | TGTGCCAGCAGTGTGTTGACTGCGCTGGATTCTCTGTTTTTT | CASSVLTALDSLFF
TRBJ1-1 | . | TRBV12-5 | . | TGTGCTAGTGGTTTGGACTCAGGGAACACTGAAGCTTTCTTT | CASGLDSGNTEAFF
TRBJ1-1 | few | TRBV6-1 | . | TGTGCCAGCAGCCACCAGATGAACACTGAAGCTTTCTTT | CASSHQMNTEAFF
TRBJ2-7 | . | TRBV6-1 | . | TGTGCCAGCAGTGCGACTGGACAGTATCAGTACTTC | CASSATGQYQYF
TRBJ1-2 | . | TRBV30 | . | TGTGCCTGGAGTGGCCCAGGGATCTCTTATGGCTACACCTTC | CAWSGPGISYGYTF
TRBJ2-7 | . | TRBV11-2 | TRBD1 | TGTGCCAGCAGCCGGACCCAGACAGGGCCCTTACCCTACGAGCAGTACTTC | CASSRTQTGPLPYEQYF
TRBJ2-3 | . | TRBV19 | TRBD2 | TGTGCCAGTAGTGCCCAGCGGGGCGACACAGATACGCAGTATTTT | CASSAQRGDTDTQYF
TRBJ1-1 | . | TRBV7-9 | TRBD1 | TGTGCCAGCAGCCTAGGGACAGGCTTGAACACTGAAGCTTTCTTT | CASSLGTGLNTEAFF
TRBJ2-5 | . | TRBV7-6 | TRBD2 | TGTGCCAGCAGTTGGGGACTAGCGGTGCAAGAGACCCAGTACTTC | CASSWGLAVQETQYF
TRBJ2-1 | . | TRBV15 | . | TGTGCCACCAGCATCCTAAGCTCCTACAATGAGCAGTTCTTC | CATSILSSYNEQFF
TRBJ1-2 | . | TRBV10-1 | TRBD1 | TGCGCCAGCAGTGAGTTAGGTGGACAGGGGGGCTATGGCTACACCTTC | CASSELGGQGGYGYTF
TRBJ2-1 | . | TRBV5-4 | . | TGTGCCAGCAGCTTGGCGGGAGCTATTTACAATGAGCAGTTCTTC | CASSLAGAIYNEQFF
TRBJ2-5 | . | TRBV11-3 | TRBD2 | TGTGCCAGCAGCTTAGAAGCGGGGGGCGTAGAGACCCAGTACTTC | CASSLEAGGVETQYF
TRBJ1-5 | . | TRBV27 | . | TGTGCCAGCAGTCCTTCCATGGGGCTAAGAGAGCATTTT | CASSPSMGLREHF
TRBJ2-2 | . | TRBV5-1 | TRBD2 | TGCGCCAGCGCCCGGGGGGCGAACACCGGGGAGCTGTTTTTT | CASARGANTGELFF
TRBJ1-6 | . | TRBV19 | . | TGTGCCAGTAGTGAGCCTGACTCCTATAATTCACCCCTCCACTTT | CASSEPDSYNSPLHF
TRBJ2-1 | . | TRBV5-6 | . | TGTGCCAGCAGCTTGACAGGACATCTATACAATGAGCAGTTCTTC | CASSLTGHLYNEQFF
TRBJ1-5 | . | TRBV6-1 | . | TGTGTAAAATACAGGAAACATAGCAATCAGCCCCAGCATTTT | CVKYRKHSNQPQHF
TRBJ2-3 | . | TRBV18 | . | TGTGCCAGCTCAGACATGGGAGGCGGGGGCACAGATACGCAGTATTTT | CASSDMGGGGTDTQYF
TRBJ1-2 | . | TRBV30 | . | TGTGCCTGGAGTGGCAGCTATGGCTACACCTTC | CAWSGSYGYTF
TRBJ2-5 | . | TRBV2 | . | TGTGCCAGCAGTGTCAGGGGTTGGCAGACCCAGTACTTC | CASSVRGWQTQYF
TRBJ1-1 | . | TRBV15 | . | TGTGCCACCAGCAGGGAGGCGGGGGTCTACACTGAAGCTTTCTTT | CATSREAGVYTEAFF
TRBJ1-1 | . | TRBV18 | . | TGTGCCAGCTCACTATCCCGGGAGAACACTGAAGCTTTCTTT | CASSLSRENTEAFF
TRBJ1-2 | once | TRBV2 | TRBD1 | TGTGCCAGCAGTATCCGGGACAGGGGATACAACTATGGCTACACCTTC | CASSIRDRGYNYGYTF
TRBJ2-5 | . | TRBV6-5 | . | TGTGCCAGCAGCCGGGGGACAGACCAAGAGACCCAGTACTTC | CASSRGTDQETQYF
TRBJ1-3 | . | TRBV11-3 | . | TGTGCCAGCAGCTTCCTATCGGGTGTTGGAAACACCATATATTTT | CASSFLSGVGNTIYF
TRBJ2-1 | . | TRBV30 | . | TGTGCCTGGATTGCTTCGCGGATCATTTATGAGCAGTTCTTC | CAWIASRIIYEQFF
TRBJ2-1 | medium-sized | TRBV7-8 | TRBD2 | TGTGCCAGCAGCCGCCACGCTCCCTGGCGGGGGGGCATTTGGAATGAGCAGTTCTTC | CASSRHAPWRGGIWNEQFF
TRBJ1-1 | . | TRBV29-1 | . | TGCAGCGTTGCCTCCCCTCTGTCCGCTGAAGCTTTCTTT | CSVASPLSAEAFF
TRBJ1-6 | . | TRBV4-2 | . | TGTGCCAGCAGCCAAGGCCCGGGGGATTTGGGTTCACCCCTCCACTTT | CASSQGPGDLGSPLHF
TRBJ2-3 | few | TRBV5-1 | . | TGCGCCAGCAACTCCCGGGGCACAGATACGCAGTATTTT | CASNSRGTDTQYF
TRBJ1-1 | . | TRBV9 | . | TGTGCCAGCAGCCCAACAGGAATGAACACTGAAGCTTTCTTT | CASSPTGMNTEAFF
TRBJ1-6 | . | TRBV30 | TRBD1 | TGTGCCTGGAGTGTCGGGTCATGGACAGGGGGCGACTACCGATCACCCCTCCACTTT | CAWSVGSWTGGDYRSPLHF
TRBJ2-5 | . | TRBV7-9 | TRBD1 | TGTGCCAGCAGATATACAGGGGGCAGGGAGACCCAGTACTTC | CASRYTGGRETQYF